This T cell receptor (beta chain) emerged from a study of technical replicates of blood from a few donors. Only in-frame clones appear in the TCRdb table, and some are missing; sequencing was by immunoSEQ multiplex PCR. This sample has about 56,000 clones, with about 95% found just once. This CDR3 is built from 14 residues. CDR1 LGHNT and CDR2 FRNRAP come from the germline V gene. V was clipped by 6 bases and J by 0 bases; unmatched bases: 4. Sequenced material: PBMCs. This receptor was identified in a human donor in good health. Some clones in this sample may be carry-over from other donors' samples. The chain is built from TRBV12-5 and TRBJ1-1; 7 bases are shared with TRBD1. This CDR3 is CASGADRVNTEAFF. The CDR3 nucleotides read TGTGCTAGTGGAGCAGACAGGGTGAACACTGAAGCTTTCTTT.